This passage covers 2 T cell receptor beta chains from one sample sequenced in a study of T cell responses to AZD1222 COVID-19 vaccine. This table comes from immunoSEQ multiplex PCR, and its TCRdb copy is limited to in-frame clones, with some not included. The table includes around 95,000 clones, roughly 88% detected once. The sample here was peripheral blood, taken on day 0 of AZD1222 vaccination. These receptors originate from an adult in good health.

The rearrangement links TRBV28 to TRBJ2-1; D is perhaps TRBD1 (6 bases). V dropped 5 bases and J dropped 3 bases, with 14 bases sitting between them. The germline CDR1 and CDR2 sequences are MDHEN and SYDVKM. The CDR3 runs 15 residues. The CDR3 DNA sequence: TGTGCCAGCAGTACTGCGGACAGACTCTACAATGAGCAGTTCTTC. Its protein product is CASSTADRLYNEQFF. Full variable domain (outside the CDR3, taken from reference TRBV28 and TRBJ2-1): DVKVTQSSRYLVKRTGEKVFLECVQDMDHENMFWYRQDPGLGLRLIYFSYDVKMKEKGDIPEGYSVSREKKERFSLILESASTNQTSMYLCASSTADRLYNEQFFGPGTRLTVL.

This chain links TRBV25-1 with TRBJ2-5; 10 bases are a match to TRBD2. Trimming at V came to 1 base and at J to 4 bases, leaving 3 bases not matched to a gene. The germline gives CDR1 MGHDK, CDR2 SYGVNS. This CDR3 region has 15 residues. CDR3 nucleotide sequence: TGTGCCAGCAGTGAATTCCTAGCGGGGGTAGAGACCCAGTACTTC. This gives the protein CASSEFLAGVETQYF.